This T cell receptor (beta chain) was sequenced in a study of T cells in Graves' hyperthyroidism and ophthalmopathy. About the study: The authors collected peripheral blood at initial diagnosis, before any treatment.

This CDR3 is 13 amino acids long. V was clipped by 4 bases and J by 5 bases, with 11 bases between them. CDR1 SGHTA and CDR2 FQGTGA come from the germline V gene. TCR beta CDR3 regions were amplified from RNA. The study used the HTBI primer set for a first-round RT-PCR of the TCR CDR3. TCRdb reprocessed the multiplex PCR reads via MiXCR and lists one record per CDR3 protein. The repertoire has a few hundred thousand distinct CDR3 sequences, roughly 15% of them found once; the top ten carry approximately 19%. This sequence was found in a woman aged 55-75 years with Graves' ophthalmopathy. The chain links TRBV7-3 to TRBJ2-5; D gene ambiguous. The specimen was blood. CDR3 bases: TGTGCCAGCAGCTCCTACTTGAAGGAGACCCAGTACTTC. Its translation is CASSSYLKETQYF.